This TCR beta chain originates from a study of lymphopenia after photon versus proton radiotherapy. This CDR3 comprises 13 residues. Per germline, CDR1 SGHTA and CDR2 FQGNSA. Between the trimmed V and J ends, which lost 6 bases and 5 bases, there was a span of 11 bases. The table came from immunoSEQ multiplex PCR; TCRdb's copy has only in-frame clones and leaves some out. The repertoire holds roughly 29,000 clones, with 87% as singletons. Sample: peripheral blood, taken from a patient treated with proton-based radiotherapy. This TCR was recovered from a woman in her fifties or sixties with cholangiocarcinoma. Some clones in this sample may be carry-over from other donors' samples. The chain carries TRBV7-2 and TRBJ1-5, with D unresolved. The CDR3 loop is CASSPRVDQPQHF. The DNA for the CDR3 is TGTGCCAGCAGTCCACGGGTCGATCAGCCCCAGCATTTT.